The rows below give T cell receptor beta chains drawn from one sample of a study of T cells in Graves' hyperthyroidism and ophthalmopathy. TCRdb re-derived calls from the multiplex PCR reads in MiXCR, one entry per CDR3 protein. The sample contains approximately 350,000 distinct CDR3 sequences, about 16% of which appear only once. The sequenced sample was blood. The receptor source for this set is a woman aged 55-69 years with Graves' ophthalmopathy. The CDR3 runs from the conserved cysteine through the conserved F or W. The D gene is left open where the match is weak. The listing skips clone size in some rows; elsewhere it reads once, few, many or a size class.

TRBD2,many,TRBJ2-1,TRBV5-8,16,TGTGCCAGCAGCTTGCCCGGGACTAGCGGGGTCAATGAGCAGTTCTTC,CASSLPGTSGVNEQFF
TRBD2,-,TRBJ2-1,TRBV20-1,15,TGCAGTGCTAGCCCTATCAGCGGGAGGGCACTTGAGCAGTTCTTC,CSASPISGRALEQFF
-,many,TRBJ1-6,TRBV7-2,12,TGTGCCAGCAGCCTCTATAATTCACCCCTCCACTTT,CASSLYNSPLHF
TRBD1,-,TRBJ1-4,TRBV11-2,15,TGTGCCAGCAGCTTACCCGGGACAGGGTACGAAAAACTGTTTTTT,CASSLPGTGYEKLFF
-,many,TRBJ2-7,TRBV20-1,14,TGCAGCTTTACTGGAGGGGGCCCACAGGACGAGCAGTACTTC,CSFTGGGPQDEQYF
TRBD2,many,TRBJ2-7,TRBV12-3/TRBV12-4,15,TGTGCCAGCAGTCCCCGTTCTAGCGGGAGCTACGAGCAGTACTTC,CASSPRSSGSYEQYF
-,few,TRBJ1-5,TRBV2,14,TGTGCCAGCAGTGAAAACCAGGCTAGTCAGCCCCAGCATTTT,CASSENQASQPQHF
TRBD1,-,TRBJ2-7,TRBV6-1,15,TGTGCCAGCAGGGCTACGGGACAGGGGCCCTACGAGCAGTACTTC,CASRATGQGPYEQYF
-,-,TRBJ1-5,TRBV5-1,14,TGCGCCTCGGCGGAGGGGGGCGCCAATCAGCCCCAGCGTTTT,CASAEGGANQPQRF
-,few,TRBJ1-4,TRBV20-1,15,TGCAGTGCTAGAGATCTGGGGGCAGATAATGAAAAACCGTTTTTT,CSARDLGADNEKPFF
TRBD2,many,TRBJ2-3,TRBV5-1,17,TGCGCCAGCAGCTTGGGGACCGGGACTAGCGTTTCAGATACGCAGTATTTT,CASSLGTGTSVSDTQYF
-,many,TRBJ1-4,TRBV30,13,TGTGCCTGGAGTGTACGGGGAGGGGAAAAACTGTTTTTT,CAWSVRGGEKLFF
-,-,TRBJ2-7,TRBV9,14,TGTGCCAGCAGCGTAGAAAAGGGTCATGGCGAGCAGTACTTC,CASSVEKGHGEQYF